This TCR beta chain stems from a study of CXCR3-negative and CXCR3-positive naive CD8 T cells. Through 5' RACE with UMI labels, the TRB cDNA libraries were prepared. TCRdb reanalyzed the 5' RACE reads, giving one entry per CDR3 protein sequence and no DNA. This sample's table has 100,000 or so distinct CDR3 sequences. With regard to this clonotype: What it binds is not known.

This CDR3 comprises 13 residues. CDR1 SGHAT and CDR2 FQNNGV come from the germline V gene. CD45RO-CCR7+CD27+CD95- marked naive CD8+ T cells. Overall study findings and caveats: Both naive subsets, CXCR3-negative and CXCR3-positive, displayed similar TRBV-TRBJ usage, unlike memory cells. Cryopreserved PBMCs had partly decreased CXCR3 expression; fresh PBMCs were used in most assays. Naive cells positive for CXCR3 carried more hydrophobic TRB CDR3s than CXCR3-negative ones.

The sequence came from a human donor in good health. Some clones in this sample may be carry-over from other donors' samples. V usage is TRBV11-2 and J usage is TRBJ2-1; TCRdb indicates TRBD1, and absent DNA this call remains unverified. Sample: naive CXCR3+ CD8+ T cells from blood. Indicated subset: CD45RO-CCR7+CD27+CD95- naive CD8+ T cells expressing CXCR3 (TNR3+). The CDR3 region is CASSFGGNNEQFF. Variable domain in full (rest from reference TRBV11-2 and TRBJ2-1): EAGVAQSPRYKIIEKRQSVAFWCNPISGHATLYWYQQILGQGPKLLIQFQNNGVVDDSQLPKDRFSAERLKGVDSTLKIQPAKLEDSAVYLCASSFGGNNEQFFGPGTRLTVL.